This T cell receptor (beta chain) was captured by sequencing in a study of human T cells and chemical hapten exposure listed by TCRdb under 2021. For the study in its entirety: For sensitization, 2% DPC in acetone was applied to a roughly 2 cm by roughly 2 cm area of upper inner arm skin. Blood samples were taken from patients before sensitization (week 0) and at 2, 6 and about 24 weeks after DPC sensitization. Throughout the study period of about 22 weeks, patients also received therapeutic DPC doses to the scalp every week. Alopecia areata with under or over 50% scalp involvement, alopecia totalis and alopecia universalis were represented in the patient cohort, which was mostly female. Patch testing was performed on the upper back with Finn chambers containing 0.01% DPC, and the patch tests were scored after 6 days according to International Contact Dermatitis Research Group standards. Libraries were pooled for sequencing, and variation in per-sample TCR yields was attributed mainly to small differences in library volumes within the pool. This study followed changes in the peripheral blood TCR repertoire in vivo during primary and secondary sensitization of alopecia patients to the hapten diphenylcyclopropenone (DPC). For TCR sequencing, blood came from 25 to 35 alopecia patients at anywhere from one to four time points (pre-sensitization, 2, 6 and 24 weeks).

Worth noting for this clonotype: Its antigen has not been determined. No qualities accompany the bases; no much larger clone lies one base away.

Here is what the overall study found, with its caveats: Expanded TCRs formed significantly more large CDR3 similarity clusters than pre-sensitization or healthy control sets, consistent with antigen-driven responses. The number of TCRs above 1 in 1000 frequency did not change with DPC sensitization; there was no evidence of global repertoire structure alterations. All patients had alopecia, a presumed autoimmune disease, so their immune response might differ from that of healthy individuals. After repeated subsampling, the strength of the expansion versus patch-test correlation and the threshold at which it became significant changed. Patch test score correlated positively with the number of PT1 expanded TCRs, reaching significance at thresholds 8, 16 and 32 but not at 4.

The CDR3, from cysteine to phenylalanine, totals 15 residues. Solely the CDR3 DNA is kept, with 45 bases framed from the first base. CDR1 SNHLY and CDR2 FYNNEI are derived from the germline V gene. Relative to germline, V is missing 3 bases and J is missing 6 bases, with 5 bases of the junction outside any gene match. In the paper's terms, the time point label means: patch test 1, 2 weeks after DPC sensitization. Taken with the paper, the label for treatment or condition translates to: therapeutic diphenylcyclopropenone sensitization with weekly scalp DPC. At every patch-test visit, the blood draw took place before the patch test was put on. To be eligible, patients had to be aged 18 to 70, diagnosed with alopecia and judged suitable for DPC therapy, while pregnant patients were excluded. Total RNA was extracted from unfractionated whole blood collected in Tempus Blood RNA tubes. Library preparation employed RACE. Sequenced using a NextSeq 500. During library preparation, unique molecular identifiers were attached to individual cDNA molecules so that TCRs could be counted in a quantitative, reproducible way. From each blood RNA sample, both TCR alpha and TCR beta chains were sequenced. In the authors' own workflow: The median number of TCRs per sample was approximately 93,000, ranging from about 20,000 to 690,600. The Decombinator software suite was used to annotate the V, J and CDR3 of the TCR reads. For the PS versus PT1 abundance plots, all samples were subsampled to the same number of TCRs (28,000). TCRs were defined as expanded if absent before sensitization and observed at least eight times at the 2-week time point. Clones were called with MiXCR by TCRdb after fastp trimmed the public reads at Q25, and only in-frame beta chains were retained. Every distinct CDR3 protein forms one entry, paired with its most common genes and DNA. The V and J calls here are based on TCRdb, not the publication. This sample is represented by about 120,000 distinct CDR3 sequences; approximately 15% of them were singletons. The ten most abundant clones make up about 0.85% of the sample.

The chain couples TRBV2 to TRBJ1-5, with 10 middle bases fitting TRBD1. The source of this sequence is a man younger than 30 with alopecia areata. Some clones in this sample may be carry-over from other donors' samples. The material was whole blood, obtained in connection with sensitization to the hapten diphenylcyclopropenone (DPC). The DNA reads as follows: TGTGCCAGCAGTGACGGGACAGGGGAAGGTCAGCCCCAGCATTTT. The encoded protein is CASSDGTGEGQPQHF. Outside the CDR3, residues come from the reference TRBV2 and TRBJ1-5 proteins, so the full variable domain is: EPEVTQTPSHQVTQMGQEVILRCVPISNHLYFYWYRQILGQKVEFLVSFYNNEISEKSEIFDDQFSVERPDGSNFTLKIRSTKLEDSAMYFCASSDGTGEGQPQHFGDGTRLSIL.